This entry concerns a single T cell receptor beta chain. These data belong to a study of blood T cell repertoires in COVID-19. Study in general: T cells, B-cell-depleted T cells, or PBMCs supplied cDNA or gDNA.

Libraries were prepared by immunoSEQ multiplex PCR; TCRdb keeps only in-frame clonotypes and omits some of them. The table lists over 25,000 clones, about 88% of them singletons. This CDR3 spans 14 amino acids. V lost 4 bases and J 0 bases, leaving 6 bases between the germline ends. Per the germline V gene, CDR1 is KGHSH and CDR2 is LQKENI. Sequencing used peripheral blood. The TCR comes from a human donor with active COVID-19. The donor label of this sample is uncertain. This rearrangement joins TRBV18 to TRBJ1-4, with no clear D. CDR3 nucleotides: TGTGCCAGCTCACAACAGTCAACTAATGAAAAACTGTTTTTT. It encodes CASSQQSTNEKLFF.